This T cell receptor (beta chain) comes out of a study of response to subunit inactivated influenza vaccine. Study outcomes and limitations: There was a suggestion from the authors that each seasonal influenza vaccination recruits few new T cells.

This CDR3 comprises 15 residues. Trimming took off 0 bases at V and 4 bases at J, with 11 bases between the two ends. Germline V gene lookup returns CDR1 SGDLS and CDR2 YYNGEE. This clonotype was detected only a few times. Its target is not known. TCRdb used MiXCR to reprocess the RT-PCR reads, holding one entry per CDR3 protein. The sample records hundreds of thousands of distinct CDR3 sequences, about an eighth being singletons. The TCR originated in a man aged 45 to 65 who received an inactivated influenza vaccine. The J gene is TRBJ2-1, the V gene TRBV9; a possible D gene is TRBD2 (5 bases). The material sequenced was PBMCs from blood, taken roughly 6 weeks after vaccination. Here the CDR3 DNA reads TGTGCCAGCAGCGTAGTTGCGGGTGAATACAATGAGCAGTTCTTC. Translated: CASSVVAGEYNEQFF.